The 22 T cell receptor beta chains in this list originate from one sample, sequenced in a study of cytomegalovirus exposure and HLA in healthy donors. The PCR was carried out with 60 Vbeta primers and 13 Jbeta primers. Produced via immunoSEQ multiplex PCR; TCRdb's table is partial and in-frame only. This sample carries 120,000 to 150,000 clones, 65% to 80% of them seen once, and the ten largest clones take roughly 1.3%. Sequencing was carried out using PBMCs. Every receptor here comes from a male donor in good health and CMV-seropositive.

The CDR3 loop reads CASSTGLAGREQYF. The CDR3 DNA sequence: TGTGCCAGTAGTACAGGACTAGCGGGGCGCGAGCAGTACTTC. The chain combines TRBV19 with TRBJ2-7; TRBD2 matches 12 bases. Trimming removed 4 bases from V and 6 bases from J; junction bases left unmatched: 4. The CDR3 length is 14 residues. The germline V gene has CDR1 LNHDA and CDR2 SQIVND (reference sequence).

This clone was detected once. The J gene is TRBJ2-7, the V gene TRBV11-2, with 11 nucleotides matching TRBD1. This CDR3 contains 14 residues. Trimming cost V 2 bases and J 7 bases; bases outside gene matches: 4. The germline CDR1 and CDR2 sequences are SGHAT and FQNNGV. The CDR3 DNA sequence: TGTGCCAGCAGCTTATCCGGGACAGGGGGGGAGCAGTACTTC. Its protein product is CASSLSGTGGEQYF.

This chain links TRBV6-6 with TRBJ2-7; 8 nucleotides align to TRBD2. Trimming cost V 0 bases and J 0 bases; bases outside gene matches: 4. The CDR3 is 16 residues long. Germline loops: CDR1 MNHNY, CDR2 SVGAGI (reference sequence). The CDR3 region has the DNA TGTGCCAGCAGTTACTCCGGGGGGGAGGTCTCCTACGAGCAGTACTTC. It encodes CASSYSGGEVSYEQYF.

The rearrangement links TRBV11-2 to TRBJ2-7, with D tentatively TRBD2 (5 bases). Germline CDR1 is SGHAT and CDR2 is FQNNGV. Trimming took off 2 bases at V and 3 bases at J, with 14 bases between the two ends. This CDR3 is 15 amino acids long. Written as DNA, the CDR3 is TGTGCCAGCAGCTTATCTGAGGGTTTGAACTACGAGCAGTACTTC. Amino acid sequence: CASSLSEGLNYEQYF.

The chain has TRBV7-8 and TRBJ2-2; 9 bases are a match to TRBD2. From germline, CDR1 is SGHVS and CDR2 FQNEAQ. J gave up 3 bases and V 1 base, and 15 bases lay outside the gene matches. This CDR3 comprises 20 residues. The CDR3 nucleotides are TGTGCCAGCAGCTTAGTACTCTCGCTAGCGGGGAACCCTTACACCGGGGAGCTGTTTTTT. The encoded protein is CASSLVLSLAGNPYTGELFF.

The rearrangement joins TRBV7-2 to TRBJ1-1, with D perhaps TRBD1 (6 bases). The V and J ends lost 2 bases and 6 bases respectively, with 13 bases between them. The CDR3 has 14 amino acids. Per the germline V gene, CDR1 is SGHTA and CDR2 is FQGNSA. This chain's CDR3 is CASSLLQGVPEAFF. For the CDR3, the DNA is TGTGCCAGCAGCTTACTACAGGGAGTCCCTGAAGCTTTCTTT.

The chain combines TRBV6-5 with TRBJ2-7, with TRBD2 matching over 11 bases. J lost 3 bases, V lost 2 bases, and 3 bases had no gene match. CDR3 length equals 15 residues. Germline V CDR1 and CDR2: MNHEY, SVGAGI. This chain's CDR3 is CASSYVAGGNYEQYF. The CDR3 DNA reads TGTGCCAGCAGTTACGTAGCGGGAGGGAACTACGAGCAGTACTTC.

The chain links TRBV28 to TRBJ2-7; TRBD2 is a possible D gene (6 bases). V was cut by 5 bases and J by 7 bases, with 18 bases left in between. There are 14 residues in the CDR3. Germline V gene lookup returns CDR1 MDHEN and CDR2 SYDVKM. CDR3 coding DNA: TGTGCCAGCAGTCCCGGGGGAGACGAGGGGGAGCAGTACTTC. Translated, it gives CASSPGGDEGEQYF.

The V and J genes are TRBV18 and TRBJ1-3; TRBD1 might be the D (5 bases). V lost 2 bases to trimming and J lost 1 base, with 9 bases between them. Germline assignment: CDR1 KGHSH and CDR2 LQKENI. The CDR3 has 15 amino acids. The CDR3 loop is CASSPDRGSGNTIYF. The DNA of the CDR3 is TGTGCCAGCTCACCAGATAGGGGATCTGGAAACACCATATATTTT.

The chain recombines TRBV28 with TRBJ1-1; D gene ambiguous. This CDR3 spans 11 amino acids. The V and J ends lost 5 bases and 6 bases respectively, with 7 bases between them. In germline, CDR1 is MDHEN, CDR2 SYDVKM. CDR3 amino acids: CASSHYPEAFF. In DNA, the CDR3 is TGTGCCAGCAGTCACTACCCTGAAGCTTTCTTT. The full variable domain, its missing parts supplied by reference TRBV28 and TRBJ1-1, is DVKVTQSSRYLVKRTGEKVFLECVQDMDHENMFWYRQDPGLGLRLIYFSYDVKMKEKGDIPEGYSVSREKKERFSLILESASTNQTSMYLCASSHYPEAFFGQGTRLTVV.

The CDR3 sequence is CASTETGGPYEQYF. The DNA for the CDR3 is TGTGCCAGCACCGAGACAGGGGGGCCCTACGAGCAGTACTTC. This sequence joins TRBV7-2 and TRBJ2-7; 9 bases are a match to TRBD1. Germline trimming cut 7 bases from V and 2 bases from J; bases unmatched to any gene: 6. The germline gives CDR1 SGHTA, CDR2 FQGNSA. The CDR3 is 14 residues long.

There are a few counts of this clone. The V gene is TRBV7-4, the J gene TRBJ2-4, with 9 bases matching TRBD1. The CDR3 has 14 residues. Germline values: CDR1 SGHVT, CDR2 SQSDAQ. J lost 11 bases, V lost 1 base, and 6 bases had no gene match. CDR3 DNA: TGTGCCAGCAGCTTAGGGTGGGACAGGGCCCTTCAGTACTTC. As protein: CASSLGWDRALQYF.

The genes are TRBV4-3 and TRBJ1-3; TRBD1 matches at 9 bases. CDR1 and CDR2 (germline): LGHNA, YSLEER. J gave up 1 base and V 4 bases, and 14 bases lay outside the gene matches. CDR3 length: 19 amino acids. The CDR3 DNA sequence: TGCGCCAGCAGCCGATTTATCGGAGAACAGGGGGCTTCTGGAAACACCATATATTTT. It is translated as CASSRFIGEQGASGNTIYF.

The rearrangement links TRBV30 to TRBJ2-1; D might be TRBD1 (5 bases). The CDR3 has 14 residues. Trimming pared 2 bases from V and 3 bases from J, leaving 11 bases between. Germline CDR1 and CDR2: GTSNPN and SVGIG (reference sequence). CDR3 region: CAWSSQGNYNEQFF. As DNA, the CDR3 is TGTGCCTGGAGTTCTCAGGGAAACTACAATGAGCAGTTCTTC.

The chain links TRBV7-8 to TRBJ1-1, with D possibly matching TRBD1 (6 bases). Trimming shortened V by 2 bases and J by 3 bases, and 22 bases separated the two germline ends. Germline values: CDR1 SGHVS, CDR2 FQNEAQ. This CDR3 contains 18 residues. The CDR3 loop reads CASSLYLQQGVVDTEAFF. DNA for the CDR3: TGTGCCAGCAGCTTATACCTCCAACAGGGCGTGGTAGACACTGAAGCTTTCTTT.

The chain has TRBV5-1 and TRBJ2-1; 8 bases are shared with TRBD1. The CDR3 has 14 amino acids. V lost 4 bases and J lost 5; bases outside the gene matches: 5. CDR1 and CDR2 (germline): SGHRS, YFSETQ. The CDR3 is CASSRGTGNNEQFF. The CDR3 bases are TGCGCCAGCAGCCGCGGGACAGGTAACAATGAGCAGTTCTTC. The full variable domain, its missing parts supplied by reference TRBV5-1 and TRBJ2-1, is KAGVTQTPRYLIKTRGQQVTLSCSPISGHRSVSWYQQTPGQGLQFLFEYFSETQRNKGNFPGRFSGRQFSNSRSEMNVSTLELGDSALYLCASSRGTGNNEQFFGPGTRLTVL.

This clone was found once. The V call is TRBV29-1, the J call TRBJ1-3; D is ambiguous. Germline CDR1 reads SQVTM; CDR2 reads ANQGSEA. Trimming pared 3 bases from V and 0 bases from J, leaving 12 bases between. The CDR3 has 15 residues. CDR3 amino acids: CSVEPRGSSGNTIYF. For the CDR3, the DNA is TGCAGCGTTGAGCCCCGCGGTAGCTCTGGAAACACCATATATTTT.

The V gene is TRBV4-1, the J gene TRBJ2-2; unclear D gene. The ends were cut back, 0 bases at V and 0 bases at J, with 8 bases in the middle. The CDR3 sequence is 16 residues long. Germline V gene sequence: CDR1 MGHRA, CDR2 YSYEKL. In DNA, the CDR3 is TGCGCCAGCAGCCAAGAAGTAGAAGCGAACACCGGGGAGCTGTTTTTT. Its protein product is CASSQEVEANTGELFF.

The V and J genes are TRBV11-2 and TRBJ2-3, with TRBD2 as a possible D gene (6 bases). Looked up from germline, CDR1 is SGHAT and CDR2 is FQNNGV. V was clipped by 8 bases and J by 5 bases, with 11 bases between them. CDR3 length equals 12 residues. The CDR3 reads CASEREKDTQYF. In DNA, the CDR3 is TGTGCCAGCGAACGGGAGAAAGATACGCAGTATTTT. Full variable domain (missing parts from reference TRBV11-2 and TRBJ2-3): EAGVAQSPRYKIIEKRQSVAFWCNPISGHATLYWYQQILGQGPKLLIQFQNNGVVDDSQLPKDRFSAERLKGVDSTLKIQPAKLEDSAVYLCASEREKDTQYFGPGTRLTVL.

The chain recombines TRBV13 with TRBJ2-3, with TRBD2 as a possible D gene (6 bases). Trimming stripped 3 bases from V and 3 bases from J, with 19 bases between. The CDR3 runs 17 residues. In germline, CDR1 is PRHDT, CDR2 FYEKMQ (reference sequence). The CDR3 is CASSFGPWSRGTDTQYF. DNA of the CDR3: TGTGCCAGCAGCTTTGGCCCATGGTCCCGGGGGACAGATACGCAGTATTTT. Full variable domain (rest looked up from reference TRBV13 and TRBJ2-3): AAGVIQSPRHLIKEKRETATLKCYPIPRHDTVYWYQQGPGQDPQFLISFYEKMQSDKGSIPDRFSAQQFSDYHSELNMSSLELGDSALYFCASSFGPWSRGTDTQYFGPGTRLTVL.

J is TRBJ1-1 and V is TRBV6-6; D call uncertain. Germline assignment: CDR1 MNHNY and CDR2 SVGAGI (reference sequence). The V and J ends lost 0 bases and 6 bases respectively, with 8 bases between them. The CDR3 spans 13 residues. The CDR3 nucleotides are TGTGCCAGCAGTTACTCGGGCAGATCTGAAGCTTTCTTT. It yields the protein CASSYSGRSEAFF.

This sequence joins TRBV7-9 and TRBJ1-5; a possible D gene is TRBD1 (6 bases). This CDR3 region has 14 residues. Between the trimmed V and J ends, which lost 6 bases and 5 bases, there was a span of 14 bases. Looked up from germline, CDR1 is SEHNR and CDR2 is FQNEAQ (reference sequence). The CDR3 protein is CASSPPDRDQPQHF. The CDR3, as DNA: TGTGCCAGCAGTCCCCCGGACAGAGATCAGCCCCAGCATTTT.